Listed below are T cell receptor beta chains from one sample, sequenced in a study of shared clonotypes between healthy human individuals. Clones were read by immunoSEQ multiplex PCR, and TCRdb kept only the in-frame ones, dropping some. The sample lists under 2.5 million clones, around 92% occurring once. The material sequenced was naive CD4+ T cells from PBMCs. The receptors were gathered from a man aged 18 to 35 in good health. Some clones in this sample may be carry-over from other donors' samples. CDR3s include the opening cysteine and the closing phenylalanine or tryptophan. Each record gives: clone size, J gene, CDR3 length, V gene, CDR3 protein. For some rows the clone size is stated as once, few or many, or as a class when expanded; others skip it.

size: NA
J: TRBJ1-2
length: 13
V: TRBV30
CDR3: CAWTDRENYGYTF

size: few
J: TRBJ1-5
length: 14
V: TRBV28
CDR3: CASRTTGAGQPQHF

size: NA
J: TRBJ2-1
length: 18
V: TRBV6-1
CDR3: CASSVGRRGTSGNNEQFF

size: NA
J: TRBJ2-2
length: 16
V: TRBV7-3
CDR3: CASSFRGPSNTGELFF

size: NA
J: TRBJ2-7
length: 18
V: TRBV28
CDR3: CASSLGGSGTGTLIVQYF

size: NA
J: TRBJ2-1
length: 17
V: TRBV14
CDR3: CASSPSSGTDSYNEQFF

size: NA
J: TRBJ2-2
length: 14
V: TRBV7-2
CDR3: CASSVGGRFGELFF

size: NA
J: TRBJ1-1
length: 14
V: TRBV5-1
CDR3: CASSAGAANTEAFF

size: NA
J: TRBJ2-3
length: 14
V: TRBV9
CDR3: CASSVDPSTDTQYF

size: NA
J: TRBJ1-2
length: 13
V: TRBV6-6
CDR3: CASSYSKTYGYTF

size: NA
J: TRBJ2-6
length: 15
V: TRBV28
CDR3: CASSPTRSGANVLTF

size: NA
J: TRBJ1-4
length: 13
V: TRBV5-8
CDR3: CASSLTPDEKLFF

size: NA
J: TRBJ1-2
length: 15
V: TRBV4-1
CDR3: CASSQDNRANYGYTF

size: NA
J: TRBJ2-2
length: 17
V: TRBV5-4
CDR3: CASSEGLAGTRGGELFF

size: NA
J: TRBJ1-2
length: 15
V: TRBV18
CDR3: CASSLTSTGDYGYTF

size: NA
J: TRBJ2-5
length: 11
V: TRBV28
CDR3: CASWGLGTQYF

size: NA
J: TRBJ2-1
length: 15
V: TRBV18
CDR3: CASSETSVSYNEQFF

size: NA
J: TRBJ2-3
length: 16
V: TRBV27
CDR3: CASSLAGGPPTDTQYF

size: NA
J: TRBJ2-7
length: 15
V: TRBV7-2
CDR3: CASSAWDSHADEQYF

size: NA
J: TRBJ2-1
length: 20
V: TRBV9
CDR3: CASSETLGLAGGPDYNEQFF

size: NA
J: TRBJ2-3
length: 13
V: TRBV27
CDR3: CASSFPTGGTQYF

size: NA
J: TRBJ2-5
length: 14
V: TRBV6-6
CDR3: CASSYLVRGETQYF

size: NA
J: TRBJ1-2
length: 15
V: TRBV10-3
CDR3: CAINLDRESNYGYTF

size: NA
J: TRBJ1-3
length: 16
V: TRBV5-1
CDR3: CASSLGVVGSGNTIYF

size: NA
J: TRBJ1-2
length: 13
V: TRBV28
CDR3: CASIEGASYGYTF

size: NA
J: TRBJ2-5
length: 15
V: TRBV7-8
CDR3: CASSFRWAVQETQYF

size: NA
J: TRBJ2-7
length: 15
V: TRBV4-1
CDR3: CASSQVGTGQREQYF

size: NA
J: TRBJ2-1
length: 15
V: TRBV2
CDR3: CASSELAGGYNEQFF

size: NA
J: TRBJ2-2
length: 16
V: TRBV4-3
CDR3: CASSPTVDPLGGELFF

size: NA
J: TRBJ2-7
length: 15
V: TRBV5-6
CDR3: CASSLAASGSYEQYF

size: NA
J: TRBJ1-2
length: 13
V: TRBV11-1
CDR3: CASSQGHNYGYTF

size: NA
J: TRBJ1-4
length: 14
V: TRBV6-6
CDR3: CASSYLAENEKLFF

size: NA
J: TRBJ1-1
length: 13
V: TRBV4-2
CDR3: CASSPGKGTEAFF

size: few
J: TRBJ1-5
length: 16
V: TRBV19
CDR3: CASSIGRTGGIQPQHF